A single sample is the source of the 24 T cell receptor beta chains below, sequenced in a study of blood T cell repertoires in COVID-19. Assay: immunoSEQ multiplex PCR; the TCRdb copy retains only in-frame clones and omits some. Among about 150,000 clones listed, approximately 88% were seen once. Sequenced sample: peripheral blood. Receptors were obtained from a man younger than 35 with active or convalescent COVID-19.

This clone was picked up one time. This chain uses TRBV15 with TRBJ2-2, with 9 nucleotides matching TRBD2. The germline gives CDR1 LNHNV, CDR2 YYDKDF (reference sequence). The J segment lost 4 bases and the V segment lost 1 base, leaving 4 bases of the junction unmatched. CDR3 length: 16 residues. Written as DNA, the CDR3 is TGTGCCACCAGCAGAGTTGGTAGCGGGAGCACCGGGGAGCTGTTTTTT. The encoded protein is CATSRVGSGSTGELFF. Full variable domain (outside the CDR3, taken from reference TRBV15 and TRBJ2-2): DAMVIQNPRYQVTQFGKPVTLSCSQTLNHNVMYWYQQKSSQAPKLLFHYYDKDFNNEADTPDNFQSRRPNTSFCFLDIRSPGLGDTAMYLCATSRVGSGSTGELFFGEGSRLTVL.

The rearrangement uses TRBV7-2 and TRBJ2-7; 9 bases are a match to TRBD2. This CDR3 is 15 amino acids long. The germline CDR1 and CDR2 sequences are SGHTA and FQGNSA. After removal of 5 bases from V and 1 base from J, the junction contained 6 bases not matched to a gene. In DNA, the CDR3 is TGTGCCAGCAGCGTTAGCGGGAGAGGTTCCTACGAGCAGTACTTC. It is translated as CASSVSGRGSYEQYF.

This clone was detected only a few times. The chain has TRBV7-8 and TRBJ2-1, with TRBD2 identical over 11 bases. The CDR3 is 16 residues long. The V gene's germline CDR1 is SGHVS and CDR2 FQNEAQ. Losses at the gene ends were 2 bases for V and 5 bases for J; bases not matched to a gene: 5. CDR3 sequence: CASSLSLAGGDNEQFF. The CDR3 region has the DNA TGTGCCAGCAGCTTATCGTTAGCGGGGGGGGACAATGAGCAGTTCTTC.

V is TRBV5-3 and J is TRBJ2-2, with D possibly being TRBD1 (5 bases). TRBV5-3 is reported as an ORF; its role is uncertain. The V end was cut by 0 bases, the J end by 0 bases, with 12 bases between. This CDR3 is built from 17 residues. DNA of the CDR3: TGTGCCAGAAGCTTGGTACAGGTCAATCCGAACACCGGGGAGCTGTTTTTT. Amino acids: CARSLVQVNPNTGELFF.

The chain uses TRBV19 and TRBJ2-6, with D possibly TRBD1 on 6 matching bases. The CDR3 loop spans 16 amino acids. In germline, CDR1 is LNHDA, CDR2 SQIVND (reference sequence). The germline V and J ends were trimmed by 4 bases and 2 bases, with 12 bases remaining between them. CDR3 sequence (DNA): TGTGCCAGTAGTACCCGGGACACTCCTGGGGCCAACGTCCTGACTTTC. It codes for CASSTRDTPGANVLTF.

V usage is TRBV6-5 and J usage is TRBJ2-5, with 9 bases that match TRBD1. This CDR3 comprises 15 residues. Germline trimming cut 4 bases from V and 1 base from J; bases unmatched to any gene: 4. Germline V gives CDR1 MNHEY, CDR2 SVGAGI. Here the CDR3 reads CASSSWTGVQETQYF. CDR3 nucleotide sequence: TGTGCCAGCAGTTCTTGGACAGGGGTCCAAGAGACCCAGTACTTC.

This rearrangement joins TRBV27 to TRBJ2-1, with D unresolved. Trimming cost V 5 bases and J 8 bases, with 7 bases left between them. The CDR3 spans 11 residues. Germline loops: CDR1 MNHEY, CDR2 SMNVEV (reference sequence). Written as DNA, the CDR3 is TGTGCCAGCAGTCAGTTCGATGAGCAGTTCTTC. Translating it yields CASSQFDEQFF.

This clone was recorded a few times. This sequence joins TRBV6-1 and TRBJ2-7; tentatively, D is TRBD1 (5 bases). The length of the CDR3 is 15 residues. The V end lost 5 bases, the J end lost 5 bases, and 19 bases lay between the germline ends. CDR1 and CDR2 from the germline V gene are MNHNS and SASEGT. CDR3 protein: CASSRQGDPTNEQYF. The CDR3 DNA reads as TGTGCCAGCAGTCGTCAGGGCGATCCGACCAACGAGCAGTACTTC.

This chain links TRBV2 with TRBJ2-7, with 7 bases matching TRBD1. After removal of 6 bases from V and 1 base from J, the junction contained 6 bases not matched to a gene. Per germline, CDR1 SNHLY and CDR2 FYNNEI. The CDR3 has 14 amino acids. This CDR3 reads CASSPGDRSYEQYF. The CDR3 bases are TGTGCCAGCAGCCCAGGGGACAGATCCTACGAGCAGTACTTC.

V is TRBV30 and J is TRBJ1-6; D is unresolved. Germline CDR1 GTSNPN, CDR2 SVGIG (reference sequence). The CDR3 covers 15 residues. V was pared by 2 bases and J by 7 bases, with 15 bases between. The DNA for the CDR3 is TGTGCCTGGAGTACAGCCGGCCTTGTGAATTCACCCCTCCACTTT. It codes for CAWSTAGLVNSPLHF.

V is TRBV6-5 and J is TRBJ1-5, with a possible D match to TRBD1 (6 bases). This CDR3 contains 14 residues. V was pared by 5 bases and J by 3 bases, with 11 bases between. The germline gives CDR1 MNHEY, CDR2 SVGAGI. The CDR3 nucleotides are TGTGCCAGCAGTAGGACAGCCATCAATCAGCCCCAGCATTTT. Its translation: CASSRTAINQPQHF.

V and J are TRBV12-3 or TRBV12-4 and TRBJ2-7, with TRBD1 identical over 8 bases. V lost 5 bases and J lost 3; bases outside the gene matches: 3. There are 13 residues in the CDR3. Here the CDR3 reads CASSPTGDYEQYF. The CDR3 nucleotides are TGTGCCAGCAGTCCGACAGGGGACTACGAGCAGTACTTC.

The sample holds one count of this clone. The genes are TRBV7-2 and TRBJ1-1; D not certain. The CDR3 contains 13 residues. The V end was cut by 5 bases, the J end by 1 base, with 8 bases between. Germline loops: CDR1 SGHTA, CDR2 FQGNSA. The CDR3 bases are TGTGCCAGCAGCACAAGACAGAACACTGAAGCTTTCTTT. Translated, it gives CASSTRQNTEAFF.

This sequence joins TRBV27 and TRBJ2-1; 15 bases are a match to TRBD2. CDR3 size: 18 residues. Per germline, CDR1 MNHEY and CDR2 SMNVEV (reference sequence). V gave up 4 bases and J gave up 5 bases; unmatched junction bases: 9. CDR3 DNA sequence: TGTGCCAGCAGTTCGTGGGCCGGGACTAGCGGGAGGAACAATGAGCAGTTCTTC. Amino acids: CASSSWAGTSGRNNEQFF.

The chain couples TRBV5-4 to TRBJ2-1; the D gene is possibly TRBD1 (6 bases). The ends were cut back, 3 bases at V and 4 bases at J, with 14 bases in the middle. The CDR3 covers 15 residues. The V gene's germline CDR1 is SGHNT and CDR2 YYREEE (reference sequence). The CDR3 bases are TGTGCCAGCAGCTGGGGTACACAGGGATACAATGAGCAGTTCTTC. Translation: CASSWGTQGYNEQFF.

This clone has only one observation. The chain joins TRBV4-1 to TRBJ2-5, with D perhaps matching TRBD1 (6 bases). Germline V gene lookup returns CDR1 MGHRA and CDR2 YSYEKL. V was cut by 4 bases and J by 5 bases, with 14 bases left in between. This CDR3 comprises 14 residues. CDR3 sequence (DNA): TGCGCCAGCAGCCCGCAAACAGGGCCGGAGACCCAGTACTTC. Protein: CASSPQTGPETQYF.

J is TRBJ1-4 and V is TRBV2; 7 bases agree with TRBD1. V was clipped by 2 bases and J by 14 bases; unmatched bases: 14. In germline, CDR1 is SNHLY, CDR2 FYNNEI. This CDR3 is 15 amino acids long. Here the CDR3 DNA reads TGTGCCAGCAGTGAATTCGGGGCAGGGGGTTGGGATCTGTTTTTT. Protein sequence: CASSEFGAGGWDLFF. The full variable domain, with the rest looked up from reference TRBV2 and TRBJ1-4, is EPEVTQTPSHQVTQMGQEVILRCVPISNHLYFYWYRQILGQKVEFLVSFYNNEISEKSEIFDDQFSVERPDGSNFTLKIRSTKLEDSAMYFCASSEFGAGGWDLFFGSGTQLSVL.

The chain carries TRBV7-2 and TRBJ1-5; D is perhaps TRBD1 (6 bases). The CDR3 totals 16 residues. V was cut by 1 base and J by 8 bases, with 18 bases left in between. Germline CDR1 and CDR2: SGHTA and FQGNSA. CDR3: CASSLEHRVVGKPQHF. In DNA, the CDR3 is TGTGCCAGCAGCTTAGAACACAGGGTCGTAGGCAAGCCCCAGCATTTT.

V gene TRBV19 combines with J gene TRBJ2-7; TRBD2 is a possible D gene (6 bases). V lost 3 bases and J 0 bases, leaving 12 bases between the germline ends. This CDR3 contains 15 residues. Looked up from germline, CDR1 is LNHDA and CDR2 is SQIVND (reference sequence). DNA of the CDR3: TGTGCCAGTAGTATCGGGAGCAACCCCTCCTACGAGCAGTACTTC. Amino acids: CASSIGSNPSYEQYF.

This clone occurred once. The V gene is TRBV19, the J gene TRBJ1-1; D may be TRBD1 (6 bases). CDR1 and CDR2 (germline): LNHDA, SQIVND (reference sequence). The CDR3 is made up of 14 amino acids. The V end lost 5 bases, the J end lost 5 bases, and 15 bases lay between the germline ends. The CDR3 region has the DNA TGTGCCAGTAGTTCCTGGGGGGGCTATACTGAAGCTTTCTTT. Amino acid sequence: CASSSWGGYTEAFF.

A few counts support this clone. This chain joins TRBV6-2 or TRBV6-3 and TRBJ2-5; possibly TRBD2 for D (6 bases). The V end was cut by 4 bases, the J end by 5 bases, with 20 bases between. CDR3 length: 16 amino acids. Per germline, CDR1 MNHEY and CDR2 SVGEGT. The CDR3 loop reads CASSSPSLRGVETQYF. The CDR3 bases are TGTGCCAGCAGTTCTCCTTCTTTGCGGGGCGTGGAGACCCAGTACTTC.

The genes are TRBV2 and TRBJ1-5, with TRBD1 matching over 8 bases. The CDR3 is 14 residues long. Germline assignment: CDR1 SNHLY and CDR2 FYNNEI. With V trimmed by 5 bases and J by 6 bases, 6 bases remained unmatched. CDR3 coding DNA: TGTGCCAGCAGTTCAGGGGGCGCAGGTCAGCCCCAGCATTTT. Its translation: CASSSGGAGQPQHF.

The V gene is TRBV5-8, the J gene TRBJ2-3, with 8 positions matching TRBD1. Trimming at V came to 3 bases and at J to 8 bases, leaving 11 bases not matched to a gene. This CDR3 spans 15 amino acids. Per germline, CDR1 SGHTS and CDR2 YDEGEE. This CDR3 reads CASSSQGEPVGTQYF. The CDR3 bases are TGTGCCAGCAGCTCACAGGGGGAGCCAGTGGGTACGCAGTATTTT.

The rearrangement joins TRBV11-1 to TRBJ2-7; possibly TRBD2 for D (5 bases). CDR3 size: 15 residues. V dropped 4 bases and J dropped 3 bases, with 16 bases sitting between them. Germline lookup yields CDR1 SGHAT and CDR2 FQDESV (reference sequence). The CDR3 DNA is TGTGCCAGCAGCTACTCTACTTGGGGAGACTACGAGCAGTACTTC. Translating it yields CASSYSTWGDYEQYF.